The present TCR beta chain was sequenced within a study of blood T cell repertoires in COVID-19. Note on this clone: This same CDR3 is encoded by further DNA sequences in the sample.

Sequencing was performed with immunoSEQ multiplex PCR; in TCRdb, only in-frame clones are kept and a portion is missing. The sample contains over 200,000 clones, about 90% of which appear only once. Trimming pared 3 bases from V and 0 bases from J, leaving 2 bases between. The CDR3 covers 12 residues. Germline V lookup: CDR1 SGHTA, CDR2 FQGNSA. The clonotype comes from a woman aged 45-59 years with acute or convalescent COVID-19. The sequencing input was peripheral blood. The V and J genes are TRBV7-2 and TRBJ2-5; no firm D call. The CDR3 region is CASSFNQETQYF. CDR3 DNA sequence: TGTGCCAGCAGCTTTAACCAAGAGACCCAGTACTTC.